This record covers a single T cell receptor beta chain. The entry originates in a study of cytotoxic CD8 clonotypes in ibrutinib-treated CLL. The overall study: The patients, under twelve relapsed/refractory and under 16 treatment-naive, included about 18 who were IGHV unmutated.

TCRdb's copy holds only in-frame clones and misses some; the assay was immunoSEQ multiplex PCR. The sample lists some 200,000 clones, 60% to 80% occurring once. CDR1 and CDR2 from the germline V gene are SGHTA and FQGNSA. The CDR3 length is 13 residues. Between the trimmed V and J ends, which lost 1 base and 7 bases, there was a span of 10 bases. The sample consisted of PBMCs, taken after 12 months of ibrutinib treatment. The TCR sequence derives from a human donor with chronic lymphocytic leukemia. The chain carries TRBV7-2 and TRBJ1-2; D possibly corresponds to TRBD1 (5 bases). The CDR3 DNA follows: TGTGCCAGCAGCTTAGTGCTGGGGGGTGGCTACACCTTC. It encodes CASSLVLGGGYTF.